This T cell receptor beta chain appears in the sequencing data of a study of shared clonotypes between healthy human individuals. Points on this clone: Different DNA sequences within this sample yield the same CDR3.

Germline CDR1 and CDR2: MDHEN and SYDVKM. This CDR3 contains 13 residues. The J segment lost 0 bases and the V segment lost 7 bases, leaving 3 bases of the junction unmatched. This table comes from immunoSEQ multiplex PCR, and its TCRdb copy is limited to in-frame clones, with some not included. The top ten clones hold about 0.39% of a sample with roughly 2.2 million clones, roughly 93% of them seen once. V usage is TRBV28 and J usage is TRBJ2-7, with TRBD1 identical over 7 bases. Sequencing was performed on naive CD4+ T cells from PBMCs. As for subset: CD45RA+ positively selected. This receptor was identified in a man younger than 35 in good health. Some clones in this sample may be carry-over from other donors' samples. CDR3 amino acids: CASTRDSSYEQYF. DNA of the CDR3: TGTGCCAGCACAAGGGACAGCTCCTACGAGCAGTACTTC.